The clone carrying this T cell receptor (beta chain) was counted once. Antigen: not known. The data derive from a study of OX40 agonist ivuxolimab in advanced cancers. Study background: Partial responses, seen in three patients, involved one hepatocellular carcinoma and two cutaneous melanomas. The study, taken as a whole, reports: Dosing at 0.1 to 3.0 mg/kg was accompanied by clonal expansion of CD4+ and CD8+ blood T cells by week 6.

Libraries were prepared by immunoSEQ multiplex PCR; TCRdb keeps only in-frame clonotypes and omits some of them. The sample includes some 25,000 clones, approximately 86% of them seen just once. CDR3 length: 13 residues. V dropped 5 bases and J dropped 4 bases, with 11 bases sitting between them. CDR1 is SEHNR, CDR2 FQNEAQ, per germline (reference sequence). Cycle 7 day 1, cycle 4 day 1, and baseline were the timepoints at which blood was sampled. Sequencing used CD4+ or CD8+ T cells sorted from blood, obtained in a trial of the OX40 agonist ivuxolimab. The chain is built from TRBV7-9 and TRBJ1-1; a weak D match, TRBD1 (5 bases). The sequence was collected from an adult with an advanced solid tumor such as melanoma, head and neck, liver or kidney cancer. CDR3 amino acids: CASSSGTGTEAFF. The CDR3 DNA follows: TGTGCCAGCAGCAGTGGGACGGGCACTGAAGCTTTCTTT.